One and the same sample provided the 23 T cell receptor beta chains below, sequenced in a study of monozygotic twins with inflammatory bowel disease. Reprocessing the 5' RACE reads, TCRdb reports a single entry for every CDR3 protein and omits DNA. The table counts approximately 330,000 distinct CDR3 sequences; 2% to 2.5% lies in the top ten. The material sequenced was blood. The receptors originated from a human donor with ulcerative colitis or Crohn's disease, or a healthy co-twin of an affected twin (not recorded which).

V is TRBV19 and J is TRBJ1-5; absent DNA, TCRdb's TRBD1 call cannot be checked. The germline CDR1 and CDR2 sequences are LNHDA and SQIVND (reference sequence). The CDR3 is 14 amino acids. The CDR3 is CASQTGASNQPQHF.

J is TRBJ1-6 and V is TRBV12-3 or TRBV12-4; TCRdb lists TRBD1, though no DNA is available to test this call. This CDR3 contains 14 residues. This CDR3 is CASSLQQVNSPLHF.

The rearrangement links TRBV18 to TRBJ2-2. Germline values: CDR1 KGHSH, CDR2 LQKENI. This CDR3 contains 15 residues. The CDR3 sequence is CASSQPPGVTGELFF.

The chain uses TRBV2 and TRBJ2-1; TCRdb names TRBD1, which stays unverified in the absence of DNA. There are 15 residues in the CDR3. Germline V CDR1 and CDR2: SNHLY, FYNNEI. CDR3: CASSRDRGHYNEQFF.

V gene TRBV11-2 combines with J gene TRBJ2-1. Germline lookup yields CDR1 SGHAT and CDR2 FQNNGV. The CDR3 runs 16 residues. CDR3 sequence: CASSLVPAGFGDEQFF.

The genes are TRBV7-2 and TRBJ2-3; TCRdb's assignment of TRBD1 cannot be checked, as there is no DNA. CDR1 is SGHTA, CDR2 FQGNSA, per germline. There are 14 residues in the CDR3. Here the CDR3 reads CASSLTGITDTQYF.

V and J are TRBV28 and TRBJ1-1; as DNA is missing, the TRBD1 call by TCRdb cannot be tested. Germline V gives CDR1 MDHEN, CDR2 SYDVKM. The length of the CDR3 is 15 residues. The CDR3 here is CASSITGGWGTEAFF.

The V gene is TRBV5-6, the J gene TRBJ2-7; the TCRdb D gene call, TRBD1, has no DNA to confirm it. Germline V gives CDR1 SGHDT, CDR2 YYEEEE. The CDR3 sequence is 18 residues long. CDR3 loop: CASSRGQGRPDKFYEQYF.

This chain connects TRBV19 to TRBJ2-2; TCRdb lists TRBD2, though no DNA is available to test this call. The germline V gene has CDR1 LNHDA and CDR2 SQIVND (reference sequence). The CDR3 has 14 residues. CDR3 sequence reads: CASRTSGDTGELFF.

CDR3 loop: CASSEVVGPNQETQYF. The rearrangement joins TRBV2 to TRBJ2-5; the TCRdb D gene call, TRBD2, has no DNA to confirm it. The germline V gene encodes CDR1 SNHLY and CDR2 FYNNEI. The CDR3 loop spans 16 amino acids.

The chain carries TRBV14 and TRBJ1-2; there is no DNA to check the TCRdb D call of TRBD1. Germline V gives CDR1 SGHDN, CDR2 FVKESK. The CDR3 runs to 13 residues. CDR3 sequence reads: CASSQARSGGYTF.

The V and J genes are TRBV7-2 and TRBJ2-3; TCRdb selects TRBD2, and the lack of DNA leaves this call unchecked. Germline loops: CDR1 SGHTA, CDR2 FQGNSA. The CDR3 covers 14 residues. CDR3: CASSLAEGAKPQYF.

V usage is TRBV20-1 and J usage is TRBJ2-1; with no DNA, the TCRdb D assignment of TRBD1 cannot be verified. Germline V gene data show CDR1 as DFQATT and CDR2 as SNEGSKA (reference sequence). The CDR3 runs 15 residues. CDR3 region: CSASTDRDSYNEQFF.

CDR3 loop: CASSLEGSDGYTF. J is TRBJ1-2 and V is TRBV5-1. CDR1 is SGHRS, CDR2 YFSETQ, per germline. This CDR3 region has 13 residues.

The chain has TRBV7-8 and TRBJ2-1; the TCRdb D gene call, TRBD1, has no DNA to confirm it. The CDR3 consists of 17 residues. Germline lookup yields CDR1 SGHVS and CDR2 FQNEAQ. The CDR3 is CASSPPRGGSSYNEQFF.

V usage is TRBV6-1 and J usage is TRBJ2-7. The CDR3 is made up of 12 amino acids. Germline CDR1 is MNHNS and CDR2 is SASEGT. CDR3 residues: CASNFGSYEQYF.

The gene calls are TRBV5-4 and TRBJ1-6. CDR3 size: 16 residues. Germline V gene sequence: CDR1 SGHNT, CDR2 YYREEE (reference sequence). CDR3: CASSFLRQGHNSPLHF.

The gene calls are TRBV7-3 and TRBJ2-7; TCRdb calls TRBD1, which cannot be checked without DNA. CDR3 length equals 13 residues. Germline V CDR1 and CDR2: SGHTA, FQGTGA. CDR3 residues: CASSAPWSYEQYF.

The V call is TRBV12-3 or TRBV12-4, the J call TRBJ2-3; TCRdb picks TRBD1, but there is no DNA to check that call. The CDR3 contains 14 residues. The CDR3: CASMPGTGTDTQYF.

This sequence joins TRBV6-2 or TRBV6-3 and TRBJ2-3; the TCRdb call, TRBD2, lacks DNA for checking. The CDR3 runs to 13 residues. Germline CDR1 and CDR2: MNHEY and SVGEGT. The CDR3 sequence is CSSSYSSQGSQYF.

The chain couples TRBV7-9 to TRBJ1-1. The CDR3 length is 15 residues. CDR1 and CDR2 (germline): SEHNR, FQNEAQ (reference sequence). The CDR3 region is CASSSGWGMNTEAFF.

The rearrangement joins TRBV2 to TRBJ2-1. CDR3 length: 13 residues. Germline assignment: CDR1 SNHLY and CDR2 FYNNEI. CDR3 sequence reads: CASSEWQVNEQFF.

This chain connects TRBV9 to TRBJ2-7; TCRdb outputs TRBD2, but without DNA this stays unchecked. The CDR3 runs 15 residues. Germline V gene data show CDR1 as SGDLS and CDR2 as YYNGEE. CDR3 loop: CASSVEPAGVYEQYF.